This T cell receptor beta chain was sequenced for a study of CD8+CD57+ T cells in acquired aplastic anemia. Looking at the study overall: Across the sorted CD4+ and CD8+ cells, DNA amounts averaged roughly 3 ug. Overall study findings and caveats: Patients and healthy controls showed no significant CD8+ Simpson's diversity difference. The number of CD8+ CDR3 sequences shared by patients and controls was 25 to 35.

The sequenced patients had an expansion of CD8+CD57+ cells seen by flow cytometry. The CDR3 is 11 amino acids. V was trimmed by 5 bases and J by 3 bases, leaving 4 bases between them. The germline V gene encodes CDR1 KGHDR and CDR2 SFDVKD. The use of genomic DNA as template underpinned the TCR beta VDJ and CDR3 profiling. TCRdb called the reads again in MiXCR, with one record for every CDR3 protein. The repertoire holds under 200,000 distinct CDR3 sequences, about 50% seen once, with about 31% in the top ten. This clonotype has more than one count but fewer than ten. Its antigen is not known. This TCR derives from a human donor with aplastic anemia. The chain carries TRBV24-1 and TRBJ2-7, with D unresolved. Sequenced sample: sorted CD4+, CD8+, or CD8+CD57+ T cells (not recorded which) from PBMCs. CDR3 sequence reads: CATSVGYEQYF. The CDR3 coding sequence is TGTGCCACCAGTGTGGGCTACGAGCAGTACTTC.